This TCR beta chain derives from a study of blood T cell repertoires in COVID-19. Study overall: Collection of acute and convalescent COVID-19 samples took place in the United States, Italy and Spain.

V lost 2 bases and J lost 4, with 14 bases in between. The CDR3 runs 14 residues. Per the germline V gene, CDR1 is GTSNPN and CDR2 is SVGIG (reference sequence). Method: immunoSEQ multiplex PCR; TCRdb's copy keeps in-frame clones and lacks some. This table holds 85,000 to 100,000 clones, approximately 86% found once. The rearrangement joins TRBV30 to TRBJ1-2, with D uncertain. This clonotype was obtained from a middle-aged man with COVID-19, enrolled during active disease. The sequenced sample consisted of peripheral blood. The CDR3 loop reads CAWSSFTATYGYTF. CDR3 in DNA: TGTGCCTGGAGTTCTTTTACAGCCACCTATGGCTACACCTTC.